What follows are 24 T cell receptor beta chains derived from one specimen sequenced in a study of regulatory T cells in long-lasting Graves disease (dated by TCRdb to the early 2020s). Library generation was performed with multiplex PCR. The run used an Illumina HiSeq 4000. iRepertoire HTBI primers and Arm-PCR amplification of CDR3 regions were used to construct TCR beta libraries. TCRdb's own reprocessing of the public reads used fastp at Q25 and MiXCR and kept productive beta chains. For every CDR3 protein sequence, its rows merge into one entry that carries the most common genes and DNA. This sample gives 400,000 to 500,000 distinct CDR3 sequences in total; roughly a fifth of them show up just once. About 13% of the sample comes from the top ten. The sample's time point label is to be understood as: persistent/refractory GD, antithyroid drugs over 5 years with positive TRAb. For both TCR sequencing and RNA sequencing, RNA was extracted from PBMCs using TRIzol.

The sample in question was peripheral blood mononuclear cells (PBMCs), obtained when the disease was refractory, from a patient treated with antithyroid drugs. The origin of the receptors is a female donor with Graves disease.

Ten or more counts support this clonotype. J is TRBJ2-5 and V is TRBV28; D might be TRBD2 (7 bases). The CDR3 spans 13 residues. The V gene's germline CDR1 is MDHEN and CDR2 SYDVKM. The V end was cut by 10 bases, the J end by 5 bases, with 17 bases between. The chain's CDR3 is CATTSEGGETQYF. DNA of the CDR3: TGTGCCACCACTAGCGAGGGGGGGGAGACCCAGTACTTC.

The CDR3: CAPYNQRGGTGELFF. The CDR3 DNA sequence: TGTGCCCCTTACAACCAGAGGGGAGGTACCGGGGAGCTGTTTTTT. The chain employs TRBV6-1 and TRBJ2-2; D is perhaps TRBD2 (6 bases). In germline, CDR1 is MNHNS, CDR2 SASEGT. With 11 bases removed from V and 5 bases from J, the gap between germline ends came to 21 bases. The CDR3 extends over 15 amino acids.

This clonotype occurred many times. The genes are TRBV12-3 or TRBV12-4 and TRBJ2-2; 8 bases agree with TRBD1. The CDR3 loop spans 17 amino acids. Losses at the gene ends were 11 bases for V and 3 bases for J; bases not matched to a gene: 17. CDR3 amino acids: CAGGTGHAFRDTGELFF. CDR3 DNA: TGTGCCGGTGGGACAGGCCACGCTTTTCGGGACACCGGGGAGCTGTTTTTT.

In regard to this clonotype: This may arise from a read error, as a much more abundant clone is one base away. The chain carries TRBV20-1 and TRBJ2-7; 7 positions match TRBD1. V trimming: 6 bases; J trimming: 2 bases; junction bases outside the gene matches: 7. Germline V gene data show CDR1 as DFQATT and CDR2 as SNEGSKA (reference sequence). The CDR3 length is 13 residues. CDR3 coding DNA: TGCAGTGCCCCAGGGGGATTCCCCTACGAGCAGTACTTC. Its protein is CSAPGGFPYEQYF.

The CDR3 is CASSFRTGRTEAFF. CDR3 coding DNA: TGCGCCAGCAGCTTCCGGACAGGGCGCACTGAAGCTTTCTTT. J is TRBJ1-1 and V is TRBV5-1; 8 positions agree with TRBD1. The CDR3 spans 14 residues. Looked up from germline, CDR1 is SGHRS and CDR2 is YFSETQ. The V gene end was trimmed by 2 bases and the J gene end by 4 bases; junction bases not matched to a gene: 4.

This clonotype was seen more than once but under ten times. In DNA form, the CDR3 reads TGCGCCAGCAGCCAATGGTTGGCAGGGGGCTACGAGCAGTACTTC. This sequence encodes CASSQWLAGGYEQYF. The chain employs TRBV4-1 and TRBJ2-7, with TRBD1 identical over 7 bases. After removal of 2 bases from V and 3 bases from J, the junction contained 7 bases not matched to a gene. This CDR3 has 15 residues. Germline CDR1 reads MGHRA; CDR2 reads YSYEKL.

This clonotype has at least ten counts. The chain carries TRBV2 and TRBJ1-4; tentative D call: TRBD1 (6 bases). V was clipped by 6 bases and J by 4 bases, with 9 bases between them. The germline V gene has CDR1 SNHLY and CDR2 FYNNEI. The CDR3 is 13 amino acids. The CDR3 DNA is TGTGCCAGCAGATACAGGGATAATGAAAAACTGTTTTTT. Translating it yields CASRYRDNEKLFF.

There are many counts of this clonotype. V and J are TRBV6-5 and TRBJ1-2, with D tentatively TRBD1 (5 bases). V dropped 2 bases and J dropped 4 bases, with 14 bases sitting between them. CDR1 is MNHEY and CDR2 is SVGAGI in the germline V gene. The CDR3 runs 15 residues. The CDR3 sequence: CASSYNPREIYGYTF. In nucleotides, the CDR3 is TGTGCCAGCAGTTACAACCCCAGGGAGATCTATGGCTACACCTTC.

This clonotype was picked up many times. The V and J genes are TRBV6-1 and TRBJ1-5; TRBD1 might be the D (5 bases). The V gene lost 7 bases and the J gene lost 0 bases, with 16 bases spanning the gap. The CDR3 has 16 residues. CDR1 and CDR2 (germline): MNHNS, SASEGT. The CDR3 nucleotides are TGTGCCAGCACTGGGGACCGGCAGGATAGCAATCAGCCCCAGCATTTT. Amino acid sequence: CASTGDRQDSNQPQHF.

The chain uses TRBV27 and TRBJ1-5; TRBD1 is a possible D gene (6 bases). This CDR3 has 15 residues. V lost 5 bases, J lost 5 bases, and 16 bases lay in between. CDR1 and CDR2 (germline): MNHEY, SMNVEV (reference sequence). The CDR3, as DNA: TGTGCCAGCAGTGTGACAGGAGGGGCAGATCAGCCCCAGCATTTT. Translated, it gives CASSVTGGADQPQHF.

The genes are TRBV12-3 or TRBV12-4 and TRBJ2-2; a possible D gene is TRBD1 (5 bases). Trimming cost V 3 bases and J 0 bases, with 17 bases left between them. This CDR3 region has 18 residues. The CDR3 bases are TGTGCCAGCAGTTTCCCTCTAAGGGGTCTTTCGAACACCGGGGAGCTGTTTTTT. It yields the protein CASSFPLRGLSNTGELFF.

This clonotype came up many times. J is TRBJ2-4 and V is TRBV5-1; D call uncertain. The germline CDR1 and CDR2 sequences are SGHRS and YFSETQ. The CDR3 covers 15 residues. The V end was cut by 2 bases, the J end by 8 bases, with 17 bases between. This CDR3 reads CASSLSGGESDIQYF. CDR3 DNA sequence: TGCGCCAGCAGCTTATCGGGCGGCGAATCGGACATTCAGTACTTC.

This clonotype showed up just a few times. This sequence joins TRBV6-8 and TRBJ1-5; D is unclear. CDR3 length: 16 amino acids. The V and J ends lost 0 bases and 6 bases respectively, with 15 bases between them. The germline gives CDR1 MNHGY, CDR2 SAAAGT. The CDR3 DNA reads TGTGCCAGCAGTTACTCGAGGGTCGGGCAATCTCAGCCCCAGCATTTT. Translation gives CASSYSRVGQSQPQHF.

This clonotype was counted between two and nine times. V usage is TRBV18 and J usage is TRBJ2-7; D ambiguous. The V and J ends lost 5 bases and 2 bases respectively, with 13 bases between them. This CDR3 has 14 residues. The germline CDR1 and CDR2 sequences are KGHSH and LQKENI. CDR3 sequence: CASSRTFETYEQYF. DNA for the CDR3: TGTGCCAGCTCAAGAACTTTCGAGACCTACGAGCAGTACTTC.

This clonotype appeared many times. The V gene is TRBV12-3 or TRBV12-4, the J gene TRBJ2-2, with TRBD2 as a possible D gene (6 bases). V lost 0 bases, J lost 7 bases, and 12 bases lay in between. The CDR3 has 15 residues. CDR3 sequence reads: CASSLALALGGELFF. CDR3 in DNA: TGTGCCAGCAGTTTAGCGCTAGCGTTGGGCGGGGAGCTGTTTTTT.

The chain has TRBV6-5 and TRBJ2-5; a weak D match, TRBD2 (5 bases). This CDR3 is 11 amino acids long. Germline V CDR1 and CDR2: MNHEY, SVGAGI. Trimming took off 0 bases at V and 11 bases at J, with 7 bases between the two ends. The DNA for the CDR3 is TGTGCCAGCAGTTACTCGAGGGAGCAGTACTTC. Amino acid sequence: CASSYSREQYF.

Ten or more counts support this clonotype. This sequence joins TRBV18 and TRBJ2-5; D is possibly TRBD2 (7 bases). Per the germline V gene, CDR1 is KGHSH and CDR2 is LQKENI. The CDR3 contains 14 residues. Trimming cost V 6 bases and J 5 bases, with 16 bases left between them. CDR3 sequence: CASSPAGARETQYF. DNA for the CDR3: TGTGCCAGCTCCCCCGCGGGGGCGCGGGAGACCCAGTACTTC.

This clonotype was counted between two and nine times. V is TRBV25-1 and J is TRBJ2-7; 8 positions agree with TRBD2. The V segment lost 8 bases and the J segment 4 bases; nucleotides outside the gene matches: 16. Per the germline V gene, CDR1 is MGHDK and CDR2 is SYGVNS. The CDR3 is 16 residues long. Here the CDR3 DNA reads TGTGCCAGCTCCCTCGGGGGGGGCGGGGCCCGATACGAGCAGTACTTC. Its protein product is CASSLGGGGARYEQYF.

V gene TRBV12-3 or TRBV12-4 combines with J gene TRBJ1-5; D not resolved. The V gene lost 2 bases and the J gene lost 5 bases, with 10 bases spanning the gap. The CDR3 totals 14 residues. The CDR3 protein is CASSLIGSDQPQHF. CDR3 sequence (DNA): TGTGCCAGCAGTTTAATCGGCAGCGATCAGCCCCAGCATTTT.

The genes are TRBV20-1 and TRBJ2-5; tentative D call: TRBD2 (5 bases). V gave up 0 bases and J gave up 4 bases, with 9 bases separating them. Germline CDR1 reads DFQATT; CDR2 reads SNEGSKA (reference sequence). CDR3 length: 13 amino acids. CDR3 amino acids: CSARDLGRETQYF. The CDR3 DNA sequence: TGCAGTGCTAGAGATTTGGGGAGAGAGACCCAGTACTTC.

This clonotype was detected ten times or more. V usage is TRBV28 and J usage is TRBJ1-2; 7 nucleotides align to TRBD1. The V and J ends lost 2 bases and 2 bases, in that order; junction bases with no gene match: 2. This CDR3 has 14 residues. The germline gives CDR1 MDHEN, CDR2 SYDVKM. The CDR3 loop reads CASSLPGQNYGYTF. The DNA for the CDR3 is TGTGCCAGCAGTTTACCGGGACAGAACTATGGCTACACCTTC.

This clonotype was seen at least ten times. Here the CDR3 reads CASSLNGRGYEQYF. The CDR3 coding sequence is TGTGCCAGCAGTTTAAACGGGAGGGGCTACGAGCAGTACTTC. This chain uses TRBV28 with TRBJ2-7, with TRBD2 matching 8 bases. Germline V gives CDR1 MDHEN, CDR2 SYDVKM. This CDR3 comprises 14 residues. With V trimmed by 2 bases and J by 3 bases, 3 bases remained unmatched.

This clonotype was counted many times. The chain recombines TRBV20-1 with TRBJ1-4; D is perhaps TRBD1 (5 bases). Trimming stripped 3 bases from V and 14 bases from J, with 10 bases between. The CDR3 has 10 residues. CDR1 is DFQATT and CDR2 is SNEGSKA in the germline V gene (reference sequence). CDR3 loop: CSARGGGLFF. The CDR3 coding sequence is TGCAGTGCTAGGGGGGGTGGGCTGTTTTTT.

This chain uses TRBV5-6 with TRBJ1-1; D gene unclear. V was shortened by 3 bases and J by 4 bases, with 19 bases between the two germline ends. This CDR3 comprises 16 residues. CDR1 is SGHDT and CDR2 is YYEEEE in the germline V gene. This chain's CDR3 is CASSSDPGRPVTEAFF. Here the CDR3 DNA reads TGTGCCAGCAGCTCGGACCCAGGACGGCCGGTCACTGAAGCTTTCTTT.